This T cell receptor beta chain emerged from a study of OX40 agonist ivuxolimab in advanced cancers. Regarding the study in general: The costimulatory receptor OX40 (CD134) was targeted by ivuxolimab, a fully human IgG2 agonistic monoclonal antibody. Intravenous ivuxolimab was administered to patients every 2 weeks at six dose levels: 0.01, 0.1, 0.3, 1.5, 3 and 10 mg/kg. Among the approximately 50 dose-escalation patients, about 19 had hepatocellular carcinoma, about 15 melanoma, 9 renal cell carcinoma and 9 head and neck cancer. In the dose-escalation cohort, over 65% of patients were male, and the mean age was approximately 55 years, with a range of roughly 20 to 80. Patients were allowed to have had prior anti-PD-1, anti-PD-L1 or anti-CTLA-4 therapy, and roughly two fifths of the dose-escalation patients had been treated with checkpoint inhibitors. Partial responses were achieved by three dose-escalation patients, of whom one had hepatocellular carcinoma and two had cutaneous melanoma. Peripheral TCRbeta sequencing was intended to test whether TCR sequence diversity was altered and clonal T-cell expansion was caused by ivuxolimab. The paper reports the monotherapy dose-escalation portion (N ≈ 50 patients) of the phase I ivuxolimab trial.

What the study reported, not specific to this receptor: After ivuxolimab, expanded clones were on average more numerous among CD8+ T cells than among CD4+ T cells. At doses of 0.1 to 3.0 mg/kg, clonal expansion of both CD4+ and CD8+ blood T cells was observed from baseline to week 6. In partial responders in the 0.1-3.0 mg/kg groups, normalized peripheral clonal expansion was found to be among the lowest, especially among CD8+ T cells. The antigen specificity of the clonally expanded peripheral T cells was not determined. Low levels of normalized T-cell clonal expansion were also shown by some nonresponding patients.

Between the V and J ends, shortened by 2 bases and 2 bases respectively, the junction contains 12 bases. The CDR3 spans 16 residues, from the cysteine through the phenylalanine. This entry keeps only the CDR3 DNA: 48 bases, framed from base 1. Sequences MNHNY (CDR1) and SVGAGI (CDR2) are obtained from the germline V gene (reference sequence). Genomic DNA was extracted from sorted cells for sequencing of the TCRbeta CDR3 region. The immunoSEQ Assay was used for sequencing of TCRbeta CDR3 regions. In TCRdb, the immuneACCESS table is reduced to in-frame sequences with V and J assigned. These tables do not hold every clone; where another copy was compared, an unresolved V gene accounts for under half, and the others remain unexplained. The sample has some 48,000 clones on record, less than 85% of them singletons. The top ten clonotypes cover approximately 2.1% of the sample. The trial excluded patients who had a history of autoimmune disease or were on systemic immunosuppression. Peripheral blood for TCR sequencing was collected from all dose cohorts at baseline, on cycle 4 day 1, and on cycle 7 day 1. Samples were obtained from an open-label, multicenter, first-in-human phase I dose-escalation trial of ivuxolimab. The trial enrolled adults with locally advanced or metastatic head and neck squamous cell, hepatocellular, melanoma or renal cell carcinoma. Before TCR sequencing, CD4+ T cells and CD8+ T cells from peripheral blood were sorted into separate populations.

With respect to this clone: The antigen it binds to is not known. No clone much larger than this one lies a single base away; base qualities are absent.

This specimen consisted of CD4+ or CD8+ T cells sorted from blood, obtained in a trial of the OX40 agonist ivuxolimab. This sequence uses TRBV6-6 and TRBJ2-2; TRBD1 is possibly the D segment (5 matching bases). The clonotype originates from an adult with an advanced solid tumor such as melanoma, head and neck, liver or kidney cancer. Here the CDR3 is given as CASSYGATLNTGELFF. The nucleotide sequence is given as TGTGCCAGCAGTTACGGGGCCACGCTTAACACCGGGGAGCTGTTTTTT.